The TCR beta chain described here comes from a study of T-cell memory formation after mild COVID-19. MiXCR was run by TCRdb on the 5' RACE reads, yielding one entry per CDR3 protein. The table shows roughly 300,000 distinct CDR3 sequences, with roughly 15% occurring only once. This clonotype was observed many times. This CDR3 comprises 12 residues. CDR1 is MNHEY, CDR2 SVGEGT, per germline. Trimming shortened V by 7 bases and J by 0 bases, and 4 bases separated the two germline ends. This TCR was sampled from a man between 18 and 35 years old who had mild COVID-19 (a few samples of this study predate the infection). Cell type and time point are not known. This chain connects TRBV6-2 or TRBV6-3 to TRBJ2-1; D remains ambiguous. The source material was PBMCs or a T cell subset sorted from them (not recorded which). CDR3 DNA: TGTGCCAGCACCACCTCCTACAATGAGCAGTTCTTC. Translated, it gives CASTTSYNEQFF.